This record concerns one T cell receptor beta chain sequence. The sample belongs to a study of blood T cells in healthy people across ages. The V gene's germline CDR1 is MNHEY and CDR2 SVGEGT. The ends were cut back, 9 bases at V and 8 bases at J, with 17 bases in the middle. The CDR3 sequence is 13 residues long. A second roughly 6 to 11 cycle PCR used barcoded and J-beta primers. TCRdb re-called the 5' RACE reads through MiXCR, storing one row per CDR3 protein. The sample shows fewer than 1,200,000 distinct CDR3 sequences, approximately 26% of them seen only once. These records were also assigned to another study, of T cells of mothers and their children.

This chain joins TRBV6-2 or TRBV6-3 and TRBJ2-1; D gene unclear. This TCR derives from a girl aged 2 to 10 in good health. The sequencing input was blood. Here the CDR3 reads CASTAVLQYEQFF. CDR3 coding DNA: TGTGCCAGTACAGCTGTCCTACAATATGAGCAGTTCTTC.